This is a list of T cell receptor beta chains from one sample in a study of blood T cell repertoires in COVID-19. Repertoires were generated with immunoSEQ multiplex PCR, while TCRdb's copy carries only in-frame clones and drops some. The sample shows over 150,000 clones, 91% of them seen only once. The sequenced material came from peripheral blood. These receptors were taken from a man between 50 and 59 years old with acute or convalescent COVID-19. CDR3s include the opening cysteine and the closing phenylalanine or tryptophan. D genes are given only for firm matches. Expanded clones get a size class; other rows say once, few or many, or leave the size out.

d_call clone_size j_call v_call cdr3_nt cdr3_aa
TRBD2 - TRBJ2-3 TRBV10-3 TGTGCCACCGACCGACTAGCGGGCGATCGGGCAGATACGCAGTATTTT CATDRLAGDRADTQYF
- - TRBJ2-5 TRBV7-2 TGTGCCAGCAGCCCTACGATCCGGGTACAAGAGACCCAGTACTTC CASSPTIRVQETQYF
TRBD1 - TRBJ2-5 TRBV11-2 TGTGCCGGCGGACAGGGAGGAAGGGAGACCCAGTACTTC CAGGQGGRETQYF
TRBD2 - TRBJ2-3 TRBV29-1 TGCAGCGTTGAACTCCGGACTAGCGGGAACACAGATACGCAGTATTTT CSVELRTSGNTDTQYF
- - TRBJ1-6 TRBV2 TGTGCCAGCAGTGGACCGCGGGGGTCCCTCCACTTT CASSGPRGSLHF
- - TRBJ1-6 TRBV11-2 TGTGCCAGCAGCTTAATGCGGGCCGATTCACCCCTCCACTTT CASSLMRADSPLHF
TRBD2 - TRBJ2-1 TRBV7-9 TGTGCCAGCAGCTTAGAGGTTTTAGCGGGGTTAAATGAGCAGTTCTTC CASSLEVLAGLNEQFF
- - TRBJ1-5 TRBV10-3 TGTGCCATACAGGACCCGGGCAGTGGGCCCCAGCATTTT CAIQDPGSGPQHF
TRBD2 - TRBJ2-3 TRBV9 TGTGCCTCCTCGGGTAAGAGCGGGGACCCCACAGATACGCAGTATTTT CASSGKSGDPTDTQYF
TRBD2 - TRBJ2-2 TRBV4-2 TGTGCCAGCAGCCAGCGCGCTAGCGGGGGAGGCACCGGGGAGCTGTTTTTT CASSQRASGGGTGELFF
TRBD1 - TRBJ1-5 TRBV28 TGTGCCAGCAGGGCAGGGGGCTCAGGCAATCAGCCCCAGCATTTT CASRAGGSGNQPQHF
- - TRBJ1-2 TRBV20-1 TGCAGTGCTAGTTTGGGACATAGCGTAGGGGGCTACACCTTC CSASLGHSVGGYTF
- - TRBJ2-3 TRBV7-3 TGTGCCAGCAGCTTAGGGGCCTCAGATACGCAGTATTTT CASSLGASDTQYF
TRBD2 - TRBJ2-1 TRBV9 TGTGCCAGCAGCGTAGAGGGAGGGCCTGAGCAGTTCTTC CASSVEGGPEQFF
- once TRBJ1-5 TRBV7-6 TGTGCCAGCAGTCATTCGGAGAGGCCGAATCAGCCCCAGCATTTT CASSHSERPNQPQHF
- - TRBJ1-5 TRBV19 TGTGCCAGTAGTATAGCTCAGGATCAGCCCCAGCATTTT CASSIAQDQPQHF
- - TRBJ2-5 TRBV14 TGTGCCAGCAGCGCAAGCGTGGAGACCCAGTACTTC CASSASVETQYF
TRBD1 - TRBJ1-1 TRBV4-2 TGTGCCAGCAGCCAAACCGGGACAGTGAACACTGAAGCTTTCTTT CASSQTGTVNTEAFF
TRBD1 - TRBJ1-5 TRBV19 TGTGCCAGTAGTCTCTGGGACAGCTTTCGTCAGCCCCAGCATTTT CASSLWDSFRQPQHF
- few TRBJ1-6 TRBV3-1/TRBV3-2 TGTGCCAGCAGCCAAGATGCAGGGGCTGATAATTCACCCCTCCACTTT CASSQDAGADNSPLHF
TRBD1 - TRBJ2-7 TRBV6-5 TGTGCCAGCAGGAAACAGGGGTCCTACGAGCAGTACTTC CASRKQGSYEQYF
- once TRBJ1-1 TRBV15 TGTGCCACCAGCAGAGATCCCGCGGGGAGGTACACTGAAGCTTTCTTT CATSRDPAGRYTEAFF
TRBD2 - TRBJ2-5 TRBV5-8 TGTGCCAGCAGCTTGGGGAGACTAGCGGGACAAGAGACCCAGTACTTC CASSLGRLAGQETQYF
- - TRBJ1-2 TRBV28 TGTGCCAGCAGTTTAGGCAGGGTCTATGGCTACACCTTC CASSLGRVYGYTF
TRBD2 - TRBJ2-3 TRBV2 TGTGCCAGCAGTCCCCCGATCTGGACTAGCGGGGGGGATACGCAGTATTTT CASSPPIWTSGGDTQYF
- - TRBJ2-5 TRBV5-1 TGCGCCAGCAGCTTGTCAGGCGAGTCCCCGGAGACCCAGTACTTC CASSLSGESPETQYF
- - TRBJ2-5 TRBV27 TGTGCCAGCAGTTTCGGCGGGATGGAGACCCAGTACTTC CASSFGGMETQYF
TRBD2 - TRBJ2-2 TRBV6-5 TGTGCCAGCAGTCCCAGCGGGGGTAACACCGGGGAGCTGTTTTTT CASSPSGGNTGELFF
- - TRBJ1-3 TRBV19 TGTGCCAGTAGTATACCCGGAGGATCCTCTGGAAACACCATATATTTT CASSIPGGSSGNTIYF
TRBD1 - TRBJ2-1 TRBV7-8 TGTGCCAGCAGGGGGGACAGCTTTATGGATGAGCAGTTCTTC CASRGDSFMDEQFF
TRBD2 once TRBJ2-3 TRBV12-5 TGTGCTAGTGCCAAAGGACTAGCGGTAAGCACAGATACGCAGTATTTT CASAKGLAVSTDTQYF
- - TRBJ2-1 TRBV7-6 TGTGCCAGCAGCAATACCAGGGGAATGAATGAGCAGTTCTTC CASSNTRGMNEQFF
- - TRBJ2-2 TRBV3-1/TRBV3-2 TGTGCCAGCAGCCAAGACAGGGGAAGTAGGACCGGGGAGCTGTTTTTT CASSQDRGSRTGELFF
TRBD1 - TRBJ2-1 TRBV28 TGTGCCAGCAGGAGCCCGGGACAGGGCATGTATGAGCAGTTCTTC CASRSPGQGMYEQFF
- - TRBJ2-7 TRBV10-2 TGCGCCAGCAGTGACCCGAGAGGAGGGGACGAGTACGAGCAGTACTTC CASSDPRGGDEYEQYF
- - TRBJ1-6 TRBV7-9 TGTGCCAGCAGCCCCCCCGAGTCACCCCTCCACTTT CASSPPESPLHF
- - TRBJ1-1 TRBV30 TGTGCCTGGAGTCCACCGCCGGGGGGGGGCGATCCCCCGAACACTGAAGCTTTCTTT CAWSPPPGGGDPPNTEAFF
TRBD2 - TRBJ2-3 TRBV6-5 TGTGCCAGCAGTTATAGCGGGGGGACCACAGATACGCAGTATTTT CASSYSGGTTDTQYF
- - TRBJ1-3 TRBV21-1 TGTGCCAGCAGCAAATTAAGAGAGGCTGGAAACACCATATATTTT CASSKLREAGNTIYF
TRBD2 - TRBJ2-2 TRBV29-1 TGCAGCGTTGACCTAGCGGGAGGAAACACCGGGGAGCTGTTTTTT CSVDLAGGNTGELFF
- - TRBJ1-2 TRBV7-9 TGTGCCAGCAGCTTAGTACGCAGGGCTGGGATTATCGGGGGCTACACCTTC CASSLVRRAGIIGGYTF
- - TRBJ2-7 TRBV7-2 TGTGCCAGCAGCTTAATGGTAGGCGGCGAGCAGTACTTC CASSLMVGGEQYF
- - TRBJ1-4 TRBV6-6 TGTGCTTCGAGGCCTACTAATGAAAAACTGTTTTTT CASRPTNEKLFF
- - TRBJ2-2 TRBV3-1/TRBV3-2 TGTGCCAGCAGCCAACAGCACGTGGGCAAGTACGGAGGGGAGCTGTTTTTT CASSQQHVGKYGGELFF
TRBD2 - TRBJ2-2 TRBV7-9 TGTGCCAGCAGCTCAGGGAGCGGGAGAAACACCGGGGAGCTGTTTTTT CASSSGSGRNTGELFF
TRBD1 - TRBJ2-1 TRBV27 TGTGCCAGCAGTCCGACAGGGCGGAACAATGAGCAGTTCTTC CASSPTGRNNEQFF
TRBD2 - TRBJ2-4 TRBV7-9 TGTGCCAGCAGCGACCCGACTAGCGGGATCAGAAACATTCAGTACTTC CASSDPTSGIRNIQYF
TRBD2 - TRBJ2-2 TRBV27 TGTGCCAGCAGTGCACTAGCGGCGAACACCGGGGAGCTGTTTTTT CASSALAANTGELFF
TRBD2 - TRBJ2-3 TRBV28 TGTGCCAGCAGAGCGGGAGGTAGCACAGATACGCAGTATTTT CASRAGGSTDTQYF
TRBD2 - TRBJ2-7 TRBV28 TGTGCCAGCAGTTTATTCGCTAGCGGCTCCTACGAGCAGTACTTC CASSLFASGSYEQYF
- once TRBJ1-1 TRBV9 TGTGCCAGCAGCGTAATGGGACACGGGAACACTGAAGCTTTCTTT CASSVMGHGNTEAFF
- - TRBJ2-3 TRBV27 TGTGCCAGCAGTTTTTGGGGCTCCCTCACAGATACGCAGTATTTT CASSFWGSLTDTQYF
TRBD1 - TRBJ2-5 TRBV9 TGTGCCAGCAGTCTATCATGGGACAGGCTTAAAGAGACCCAGTACTTC CASSLSWDRLKETQYF
TRBD1 - TRBJ2-1 TRBV18 TGTGCCAGCTCTGAAGGACAGGGGGACTACAATGAGCAGTTCTTC CASSEGQGDYNEQFF
TRBD2 - TRBJ2-7 TRBV4-1 TGCGCCAGCAGTCCGGGGAGGGCTAGCGGGAGTTACGAGCAGTACTTC CASSPGRASGSYEQYF
TRBD2 - TRBJ2-7 TRBV6-2/TRBV6-3 TGTGCCAGCAGTTACTCCCTAGCGGGGGGCTCCTACGAGCAGTACTTC CASSYSLAGGSYEQYF